This T cell receptor beta chain was captured by sequencing in a study of Ad26.COV2.S vaccination and SARS-CoV-2 variants. The V gene lost 5 bases and the J gene lost 0 bases, with 10 bases spanning the gap. The CDR3 has 15 amino acids. The V gene's germline CDR1 is LNHDA and CDR2 SQIVND (reference sequence). Treatment denoted: around 19 received Ad26.COV2.S at low or high dose, single or two shots; roughly five received placebo; per-sample allocation not given. Vaccine and placebo recipients were sampled on day 63 after the first injection. Profiled with immunoSEQ multiplex PCR; TCRdb holds only in-frame clones, not every one. The table records about 350,000 clones, around 83% of them present only once.

The receptor was derived from a person aged 18-65 years who received the Ad26.COV2.S COVID-19 vaccine or a placebo. The genes are TRBV19 and TRBJ2-2; D may be TRBD1 or TRBD2 (6 bases each). The specimen comprised peripheral blood, sampled in a trial of Ad26.COV2.S vaccine versus placebo. This CDR3 reads CASSPGAANTGELFF. CDR3 nucleotides: TGTGCCAGTAGTCCGGGGGCCGCGAACACCGGGGAGCTGTTTTTT. Full variable domain (remainder filled in from reference TRBV19 and TRBJ2-2): DGGITQSPKYLFRKEGQNVTLSCEQNLNHDAMYWYRQDPGQGLRLIYYSQIVNDFQKGDIAEGYSVSREKKESFPLTVTSAQKNPTAFYLCASSPGAANTGELFFGEGSRLTVL.